The clone carrying this TCR beta chain was counted between two and nine times. The antigen remains undetermined. Library construction for TCR beta used iRepertoire HTBI primers and Arm-PCR of CDR3 regions. Each CDR3 protein is one row after TCRdb ran MiXCR on the multiplex PCR reads. The repertoire consists of about 470,000 distinct CDR3 sequences, with just under 15% occurring once and the leading ten covering approximately 15%. J gave up 7 bases and V 4 bases, and 3 bases lay outside the gene matches. The CDR3 is made up of 12 amino acids. Germline V lookup: CDR1 MNHNS, CDR2 SASEGT. This entry is derived from a study of regulatory T cells in long-lasting Graves disease. Findings of the study overall: New patients shared 966 public clonotypes, fewer than the approximately 2,700 shared by persistent patients. Authors noted too few samples as a limitation.

Time point noted: newly diagnosed GD, antithyroid drugs for less than 3 months. RNA extracted from PBMCs served as the sequencing template. Another study also made use of these data, one on T cells in Graves' hyperthyroidism and ophthalmopathy. From that study: Most thyroid clonotypes expanded above 0.001 appeared in blood too.

V and J are TRBV6-1 and TRBJ1-2, with TRBD1 matching 7 bases. Sequenced material: peripheral blood mononuclear cells (PBMCs), taken at new diagnosis, from a patient treated with antithyroid drugs. The sequence was obtained from a woman under 40 with Graves disease. Here the CDR3 reads CASSGPGGGYTF. CDR3 coding DNA: TGTGCCAGCAGTGGTCCAGGGGGTGGCTACACCTTC.